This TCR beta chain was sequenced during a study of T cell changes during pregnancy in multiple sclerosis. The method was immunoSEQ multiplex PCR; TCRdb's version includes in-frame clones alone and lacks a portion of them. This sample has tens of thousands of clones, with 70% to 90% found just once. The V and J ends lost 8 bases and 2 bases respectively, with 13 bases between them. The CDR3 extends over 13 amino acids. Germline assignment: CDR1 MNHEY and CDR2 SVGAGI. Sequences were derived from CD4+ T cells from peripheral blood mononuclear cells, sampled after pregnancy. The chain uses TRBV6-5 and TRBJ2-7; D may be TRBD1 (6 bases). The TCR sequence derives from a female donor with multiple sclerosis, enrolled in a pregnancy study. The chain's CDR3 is CASRTAITYEQYF. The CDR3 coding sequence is TGTGCCAGCCGGACAGCTATTACCTACGAGCAGTACTTC.